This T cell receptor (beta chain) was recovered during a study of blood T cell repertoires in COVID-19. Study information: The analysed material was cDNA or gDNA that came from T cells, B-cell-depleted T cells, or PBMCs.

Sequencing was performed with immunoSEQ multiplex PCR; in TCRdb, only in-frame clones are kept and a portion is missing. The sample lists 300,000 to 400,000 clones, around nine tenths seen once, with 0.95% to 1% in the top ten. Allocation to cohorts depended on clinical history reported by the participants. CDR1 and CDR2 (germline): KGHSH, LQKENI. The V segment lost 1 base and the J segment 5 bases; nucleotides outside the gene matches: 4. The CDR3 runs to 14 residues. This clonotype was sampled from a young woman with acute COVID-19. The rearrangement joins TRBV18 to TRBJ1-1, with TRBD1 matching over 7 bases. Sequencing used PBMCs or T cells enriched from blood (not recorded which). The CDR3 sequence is CASSPLTGETEAFF. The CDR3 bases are TGTGCCAGCTCACCACTCACAGGGGAAACTGAAGCTTTCTTT.